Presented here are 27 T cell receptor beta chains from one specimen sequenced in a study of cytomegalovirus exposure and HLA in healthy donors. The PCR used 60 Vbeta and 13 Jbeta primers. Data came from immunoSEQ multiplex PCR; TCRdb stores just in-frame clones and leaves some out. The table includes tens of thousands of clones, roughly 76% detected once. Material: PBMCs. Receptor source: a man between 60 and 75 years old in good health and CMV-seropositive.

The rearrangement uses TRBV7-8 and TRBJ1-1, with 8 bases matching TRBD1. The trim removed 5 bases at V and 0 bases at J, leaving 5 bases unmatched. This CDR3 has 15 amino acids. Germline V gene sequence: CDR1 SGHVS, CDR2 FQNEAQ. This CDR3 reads CASSGRQGMNTEAFF. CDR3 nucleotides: TGTGCCAGCAGCGGCCGACAGGGGATGAACACTGAAGCTTTCTTT. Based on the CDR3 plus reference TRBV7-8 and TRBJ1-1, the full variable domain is GAGVSQSPRYKVAKRGQDVALRCDPISGHVSLFWYQQALGQGPEFLTYFQNEAQLDKSGLPSDRFFAERPEGSVSTLKIQRTQQEDSAVYLCASSGRQGMNTEAFFGQGTRLTVV.

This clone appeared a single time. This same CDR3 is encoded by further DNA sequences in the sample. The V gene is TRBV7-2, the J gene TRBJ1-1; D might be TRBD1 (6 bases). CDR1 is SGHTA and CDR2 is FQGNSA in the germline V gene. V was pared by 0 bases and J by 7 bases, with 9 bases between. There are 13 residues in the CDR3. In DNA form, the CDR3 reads TGTGCCAGCAGCTTAGCCCGGACAGTTGAAGCTTTCTTT. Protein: CASSLARTVEAFF.

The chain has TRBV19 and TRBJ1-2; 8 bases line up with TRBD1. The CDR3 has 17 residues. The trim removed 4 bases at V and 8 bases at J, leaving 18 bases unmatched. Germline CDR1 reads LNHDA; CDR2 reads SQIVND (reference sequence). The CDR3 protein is CASSTILGQGGVGGYTF. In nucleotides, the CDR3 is TGTGCCAGTAGTACCATCCTAGGACAGGGTGGAGTGGGAGGCTACACCTTC.

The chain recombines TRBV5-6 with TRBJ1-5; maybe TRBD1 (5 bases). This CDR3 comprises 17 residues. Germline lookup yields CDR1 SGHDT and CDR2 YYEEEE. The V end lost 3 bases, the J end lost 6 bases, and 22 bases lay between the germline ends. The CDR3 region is CASSYATFGGSGQPQHF. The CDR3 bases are TGTGCCAGCAGCTACGCCACCTTCGGGGGGTCGGGTCAGCCCCAGCATTTT.

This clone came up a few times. The CDR3 nucleotides read TGTGCCAGCAGCCCTGGGGACAGGATCAGCACAGATACGCAGTATTTT. This encodes CASSPGDRISTDTQYF. The rearrangement joins TRBV7-2 to TRBJ2-3; 8 nucleotides match TRBD1. CDR3 length: 16 amino acids. Germline CDR1 reads SGHTA; CDR2 reads FQGNSA. After removal of 5 bases from V and 0 bases from J, the junction contained 7 bases not matched to a gene. The whole variable domain, filled in from reference TRBV7-2 and TRBJ2-3, reads GAGVSQSPSNKVTEKGKDVELRCDPISGHTALYWYRQSLGQGLEFLIYFQGNSAPDKSGLPSDRFSAERTGGSVSTLTIQRTQQEDSAVYLCASSPGDRISTDTQYFGPGTRLTVL.

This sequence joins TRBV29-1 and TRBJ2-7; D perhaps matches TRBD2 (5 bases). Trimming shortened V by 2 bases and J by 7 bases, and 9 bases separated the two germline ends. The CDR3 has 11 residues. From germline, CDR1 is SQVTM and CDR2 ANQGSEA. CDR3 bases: TGCAGCGTTGAAATCGGGATAGAGCAGTACTTC. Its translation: CSVEIGIEQYF.

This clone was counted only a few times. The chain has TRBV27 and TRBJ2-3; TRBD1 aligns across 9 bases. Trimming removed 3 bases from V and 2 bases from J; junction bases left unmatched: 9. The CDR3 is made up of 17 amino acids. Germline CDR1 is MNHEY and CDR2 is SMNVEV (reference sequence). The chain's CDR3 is CASSFRRRTGATDTQYF. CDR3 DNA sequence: TGTGCCAGCAGTTTCAGGAGAAGGACAGGGGCCACAGATACGCAGTATTTT.

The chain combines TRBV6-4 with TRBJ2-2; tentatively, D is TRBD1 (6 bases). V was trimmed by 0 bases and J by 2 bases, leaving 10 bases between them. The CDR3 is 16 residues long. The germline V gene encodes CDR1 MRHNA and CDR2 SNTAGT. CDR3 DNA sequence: TGTGCCAGCAGTGACTCGAGGGACACCAACACCGGGGAGCTGTTTTTT. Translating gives CASSDSRDTNTGELFF.

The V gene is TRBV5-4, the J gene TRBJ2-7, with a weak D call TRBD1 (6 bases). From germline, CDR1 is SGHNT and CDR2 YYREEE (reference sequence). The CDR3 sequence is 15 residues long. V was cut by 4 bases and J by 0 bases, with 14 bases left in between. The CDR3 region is CASSPPGASSYEQYF. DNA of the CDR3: TGTGCCAGCAGCCCCCCAGGGGCGAGCTCCTACGAGCAGTACTTC.

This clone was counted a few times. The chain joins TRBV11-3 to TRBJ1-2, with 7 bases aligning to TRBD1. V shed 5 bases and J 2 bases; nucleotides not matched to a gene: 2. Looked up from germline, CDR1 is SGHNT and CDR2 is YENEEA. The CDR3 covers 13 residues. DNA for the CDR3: TGTGCCAGCAGCCCGGGACAGAACTATGGCTACACCTTC. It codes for CASSPGQNYGYTF.

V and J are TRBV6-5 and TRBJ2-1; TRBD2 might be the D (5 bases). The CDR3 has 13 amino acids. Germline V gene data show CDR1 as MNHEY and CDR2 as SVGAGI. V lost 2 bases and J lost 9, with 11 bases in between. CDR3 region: CASSYKRASEQFF. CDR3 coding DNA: TGTGCCAGCAGTTACAAGAGGGCCAGTGAGCAGTTCTTC.

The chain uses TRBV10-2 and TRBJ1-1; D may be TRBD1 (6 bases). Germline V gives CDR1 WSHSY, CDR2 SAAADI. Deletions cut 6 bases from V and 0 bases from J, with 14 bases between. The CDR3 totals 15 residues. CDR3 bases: TGCGCCAGCAGATATGGACAGCTTCTGAACACTGAAGCTTTCTTT. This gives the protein CASRYGQLLNTEAFF.

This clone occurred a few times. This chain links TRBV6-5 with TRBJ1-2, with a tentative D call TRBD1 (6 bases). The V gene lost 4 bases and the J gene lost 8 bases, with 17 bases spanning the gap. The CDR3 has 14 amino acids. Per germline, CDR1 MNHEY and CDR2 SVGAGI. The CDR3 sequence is CASSSEAGARGYTF. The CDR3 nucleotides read TGTGCCAGCAGTTCCGAGGCGGGGGCACGGGGCTACACCTTC.

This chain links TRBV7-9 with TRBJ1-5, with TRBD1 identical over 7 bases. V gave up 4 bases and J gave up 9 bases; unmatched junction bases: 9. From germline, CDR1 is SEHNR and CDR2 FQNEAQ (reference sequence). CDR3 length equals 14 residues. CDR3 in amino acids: CASSSGQERMPQHF. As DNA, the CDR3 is TGTGCCAGCAGCTCCGGACAGGAGAGGATGCCCCAGCATTTT.

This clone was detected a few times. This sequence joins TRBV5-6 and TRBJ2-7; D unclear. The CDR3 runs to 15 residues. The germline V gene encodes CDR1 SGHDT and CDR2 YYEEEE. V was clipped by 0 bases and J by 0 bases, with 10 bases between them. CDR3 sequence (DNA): TGTGCCAGCAGCTTGGGTGGCCAGGACTCCTACGAGCAGTACTTC. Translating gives CASSLGGQDSYEQYF.

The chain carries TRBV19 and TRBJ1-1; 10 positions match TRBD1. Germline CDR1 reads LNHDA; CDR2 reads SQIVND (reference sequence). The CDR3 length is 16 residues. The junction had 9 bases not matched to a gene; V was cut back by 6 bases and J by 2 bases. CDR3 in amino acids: CASSPTDRGQNTEAFF. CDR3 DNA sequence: TGTGCCAGTAGCCCGACTGACAGGGGGCAAAACACTGAAGCTTTCTTT.

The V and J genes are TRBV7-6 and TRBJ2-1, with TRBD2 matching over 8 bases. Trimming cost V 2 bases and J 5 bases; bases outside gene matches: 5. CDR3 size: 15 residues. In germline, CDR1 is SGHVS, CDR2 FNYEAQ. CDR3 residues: CASSLILAANNEQFF. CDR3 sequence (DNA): TGTGCCAGCAGCTTAATACTAGCGGCAAACAATGAGCAGTTCTTC.

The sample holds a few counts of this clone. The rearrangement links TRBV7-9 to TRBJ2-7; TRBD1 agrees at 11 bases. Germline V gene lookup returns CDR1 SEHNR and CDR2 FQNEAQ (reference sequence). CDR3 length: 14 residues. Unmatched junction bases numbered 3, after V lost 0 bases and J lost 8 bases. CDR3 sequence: CASSLAGQGAKQYF. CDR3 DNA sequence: TGTGCCAGCAGCTTAGCTGGACAGGGGGCGAAGCAGTACTTC.

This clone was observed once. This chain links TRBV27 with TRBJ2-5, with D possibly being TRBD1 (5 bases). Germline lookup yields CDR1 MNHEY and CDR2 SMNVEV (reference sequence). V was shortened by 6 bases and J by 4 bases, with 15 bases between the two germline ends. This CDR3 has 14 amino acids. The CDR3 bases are TGTGCCAGCAGAAAAAGTGGGGCCGGAGAGACCCAGTACTTC. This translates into CASRKSGAGETQYF.

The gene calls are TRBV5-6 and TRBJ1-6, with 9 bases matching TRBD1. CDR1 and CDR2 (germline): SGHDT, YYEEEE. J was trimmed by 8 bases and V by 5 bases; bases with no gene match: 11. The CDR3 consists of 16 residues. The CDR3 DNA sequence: TGTGCCAGCAGGCGAACTACGGGACAGGGTTATTCACCCCTCCACTTT. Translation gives CASRRTTGQGYSPLHF.

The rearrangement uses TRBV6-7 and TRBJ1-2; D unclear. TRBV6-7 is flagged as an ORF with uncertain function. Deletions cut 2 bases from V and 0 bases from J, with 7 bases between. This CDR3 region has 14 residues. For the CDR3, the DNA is TGTGCCAGCAGTTACGGAGGACCTAACTATGGCTACACCTTC. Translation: CASSYGGPNYGYTF.

The DNA for the CDR3 is TGTGCCAGCAAGTCCAGGGAAGACCGAGCTCCCCAGCATTTT. This translates into CASKSREDRAPQHF. The V and J genes are TRBV6-6 and TRBJ1-5; D might be TRBD1 (5 bases). CDR3 size: 14 residues. The V end was cut by 7 bases, the J end by 10 bases, with 20 bases between. Germline assignment: CDR1 MNHNY and CDR2 SVGAGI (reference sequence).

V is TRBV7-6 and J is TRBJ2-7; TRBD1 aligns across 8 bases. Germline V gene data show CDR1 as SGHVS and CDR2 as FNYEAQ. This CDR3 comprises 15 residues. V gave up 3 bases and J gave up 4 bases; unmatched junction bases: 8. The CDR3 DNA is TGTGCCAGCAGCTTCAGTCCGGGACAGGTATACGAGCAGTACTTC. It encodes CASSFSPGQVYEQYF.

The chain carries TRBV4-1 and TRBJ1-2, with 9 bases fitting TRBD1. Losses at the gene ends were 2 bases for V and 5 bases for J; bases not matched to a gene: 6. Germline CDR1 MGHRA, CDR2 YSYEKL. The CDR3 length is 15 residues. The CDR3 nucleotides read TGCGCCAGCAGCCAAATACAGGGGGCCGTGTATGGCTACACCTTC. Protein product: CASSQIQGAVYGYTF.

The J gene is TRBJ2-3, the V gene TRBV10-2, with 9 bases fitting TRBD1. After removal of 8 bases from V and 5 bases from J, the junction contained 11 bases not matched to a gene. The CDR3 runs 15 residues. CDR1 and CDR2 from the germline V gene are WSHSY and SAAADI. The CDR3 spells CASRLPGQGLDTQYF. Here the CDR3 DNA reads TGCGCCAGCCGTCTTCCGGGACAGGGTCTAGATACGCAGTATTTT.

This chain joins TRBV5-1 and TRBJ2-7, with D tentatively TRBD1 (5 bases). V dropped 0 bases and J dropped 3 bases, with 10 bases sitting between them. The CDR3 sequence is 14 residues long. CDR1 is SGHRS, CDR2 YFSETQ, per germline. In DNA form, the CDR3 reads TGCGCCAGCAGCTTGGAAGGGGTACTCTACGAGCAGTACTTC. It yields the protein CASSLEGVLYEQYF.

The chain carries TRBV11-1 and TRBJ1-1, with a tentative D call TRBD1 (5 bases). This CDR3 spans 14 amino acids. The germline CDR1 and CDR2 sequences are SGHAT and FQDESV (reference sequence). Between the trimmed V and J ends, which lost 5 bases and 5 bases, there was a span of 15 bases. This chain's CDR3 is CASSRVDGGTEAFF. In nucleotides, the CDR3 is TGTGCCAGCAGCCGTGTTGACGGGGGGACTGAAGCTTTCTTT.